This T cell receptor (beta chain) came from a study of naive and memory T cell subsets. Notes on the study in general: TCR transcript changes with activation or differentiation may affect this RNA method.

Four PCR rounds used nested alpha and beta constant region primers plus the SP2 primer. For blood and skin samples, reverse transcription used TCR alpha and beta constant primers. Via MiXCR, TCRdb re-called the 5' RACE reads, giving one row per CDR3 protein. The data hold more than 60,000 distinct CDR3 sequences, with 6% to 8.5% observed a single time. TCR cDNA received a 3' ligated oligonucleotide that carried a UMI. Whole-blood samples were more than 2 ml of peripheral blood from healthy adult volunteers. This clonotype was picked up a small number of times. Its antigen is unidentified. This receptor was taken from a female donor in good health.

CDR3: CASSPLGQGAVEAFF. CDR3 DNA: TGTGCCAGCTCACCACTAGGACAGGGGGCGGTTGAAGCTTTCTTT. The chain carries TRBV18 and TRBJ1-1; 11 bases map to TRBD1. V lost 1 base and J lost 7; bases outside the gene matches: 5. The V gene's germline CDR1 is KGHSH and CDR2 LQKENI. The length of the CDR3 is 15 residues.